This T cell receptor (beta chain) was recovered during a study of cytomegalovirus exposure and HLA in healthy donors. 60 Vbeta and 13 Jbeta primers were used in PCR. Generated by immunoSEQ multiplex PCR, the TCRdb table keeps only in-frame clones and is missing some. The sample totals about 140,000 clones. Deletions cut 5 bases from V and 1 base from J, with 17 bases between. The length of the CDR3 is 16 residues. Germline V gene sequence: CDR1 SNHLY, CDR2 FYNNEI. General study results and limits: A later analysis found that most CMV-associated TCR beta chains appeared HLA-restricted. The authors confirmed in vitro that a few CMV-associated chains were specific for CMV antigens.

Notes on this clone: Its antigen is not known.

The sequencing input was PBMCs. This clonotype was sampled from a woman between 18 and 29 years old in good health and CMV-seronegative. This chain joins TRBV2 and TRBJ1-2; D is uncertain. The CDR3 coding sequence is TGTGCCAGCAGTTTCGTGTCAGATAATCTTAACTATGGCTACACCTTC. Amino acid sequence: CASSFVSDNLNYGYTF.